A selection of T cell receptor beta chains follows, all from one sample in a study of cytotoxic CD8 clonotypes in ibrutinib-treated CLL. Sequenced by immunoSEQ multiplex PCR; TCRdb stores in-frame clones only, minus some. The profile covers 150,000 or so clones, with around nine tenths appearing a single time and over 2.5% taken by the ten largest. Sequencing used PBMCs, obtained at disease progression, from a patient treated with ibrutinib. The receptors were gathered from a human donor with chronic lymphocytic leukemia. The conserved cysteine and the conserved F or W are not part of the CDR3 here. A D gene is named only where the DNA matches it firmly.

NA	TRBJ2-7	TRBV7-7	ASSLGAGYEQY
NA	TRBJ2-3	TRBV5-6	ASSTPGLITDTQY
NA	TRBJ1-3	TRBV7-2	ASSLDRAQYSGNTIY
NA	TRBJ1-1	TRBV4-2	ASSQLRGNTEAF
TRBD1	TRBJ2-2	TRBV12-5	ASGPGTDTGELF
TRBD2	TRBJ2-1	TRBV29-1	SARLAGGNKNEQF
NA	TRBJ2-1	TRBV27	ASSLAATSSYNEQF
NA	TRBJ1-5	TRBV7-9	ASSSYSKHINQPQH
TRBD2	TRBJ2-1	TRBV9	ASSVFTTSGYNEQF
TRBD1	TRBJ1-5	TRBV18	ASSPRTGYSNQPQH
TRBD2	TRBJ2-1	TRBV19	ASSEAEGLRGDEQF
NA	TRBJ2-2	TRBV5-1	ASTVTANTGELF
TRBD2	TRBJ2-3	TRBV18	ASSPPPVAGPDTQY
NA	TRBJ1-1	TRBV21-1	ARPFSMSRALNTEAF
TRBD1	TRBJ2-2	TRBV9	ASSPTDRATGELF
NA	TRBJ1-1	TRBV5-4	ASTPRGGQVGLNTEAF
NA	TRBJ1-2	TRBV11-3	ASSRTEGGNYGYT
TRBD1	TRBJ2-3	TRBV2	ASKRVTGATDTQY
TRBD1	TRBJ2-1	TRBV5-1	ASSSGTGREQF
TRBD1	TRBJ2-7	TRBV7-9	ASSLRQGSAYEQY